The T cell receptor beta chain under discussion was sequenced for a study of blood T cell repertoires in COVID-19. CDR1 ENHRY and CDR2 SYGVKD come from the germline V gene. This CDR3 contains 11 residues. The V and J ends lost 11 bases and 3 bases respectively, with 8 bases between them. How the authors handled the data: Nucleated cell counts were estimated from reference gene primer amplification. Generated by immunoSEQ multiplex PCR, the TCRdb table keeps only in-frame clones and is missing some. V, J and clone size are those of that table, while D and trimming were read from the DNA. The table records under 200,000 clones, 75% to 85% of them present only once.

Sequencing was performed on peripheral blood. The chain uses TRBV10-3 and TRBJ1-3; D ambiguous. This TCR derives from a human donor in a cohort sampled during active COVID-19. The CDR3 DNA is TGTGCCGCCGGGGTTGGAAACACCATATATTTT. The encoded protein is CAAGVGNTIYF.